This T cell receptor beta chain was captured in a study of cytomegalovirus exposure and HLA in healthy donors. Findings and caveats of the study: The analysis excluded some indistinguishable V segments, including TRBV6-2 and TRBV6-3. Among the CMV-associated chains, a few were confirmed in vitro as specific for CMV antigens.

PCR amplification relied on 60 Vbeta primers (plus 13 Jbeta primers). TCRdb keeps only in-frame clones here, not all; method: immunoSEQ multiplex PCR. The data contain 170,000 or so clones, just over 75% of them seen just once; the ten biggest clones take up roughly 1.4%. Comment on this clone: Its antigen is undetermined. This specimen includes other DNA sequences encoding the same CDR3.

V lost 4 bases, J lost 8 bases, and 15 bases lay in between. This CDR3 has 14 residues. The TCR sequence derives from a woman in her twenties or thirties in good health and CMV-seropositive. Sequencing used PBMCs. This sequence joins TRBV5-3 and TRBJ1-4; perhaps TRBD1 as D (5 bases). TRBV5-3 is an open reading frame whose function is uncertain. The CDR3 protein is CARSGGDGYEKLFF. Here the CDR3 DNA reads TGTGCCAGAAGCGGGGGGGACGGGTACGAAAAACTGTTTTTT.